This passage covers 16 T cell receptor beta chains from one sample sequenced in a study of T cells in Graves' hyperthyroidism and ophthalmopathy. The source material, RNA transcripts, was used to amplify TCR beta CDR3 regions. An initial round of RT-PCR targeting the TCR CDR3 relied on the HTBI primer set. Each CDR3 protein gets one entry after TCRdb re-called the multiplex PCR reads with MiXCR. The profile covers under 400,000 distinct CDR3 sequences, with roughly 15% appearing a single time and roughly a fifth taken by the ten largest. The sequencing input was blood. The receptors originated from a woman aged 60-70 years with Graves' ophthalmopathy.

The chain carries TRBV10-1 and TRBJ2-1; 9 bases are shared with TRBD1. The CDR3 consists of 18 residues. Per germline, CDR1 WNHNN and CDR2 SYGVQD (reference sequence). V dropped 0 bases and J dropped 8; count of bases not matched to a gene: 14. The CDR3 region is CASSESIGWDRDVDEQFF. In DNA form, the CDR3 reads TGCGCCAGCAGTGAGTCGATAGGATGGGACAGGGACGTCGATGAGCAGTTCTTC.

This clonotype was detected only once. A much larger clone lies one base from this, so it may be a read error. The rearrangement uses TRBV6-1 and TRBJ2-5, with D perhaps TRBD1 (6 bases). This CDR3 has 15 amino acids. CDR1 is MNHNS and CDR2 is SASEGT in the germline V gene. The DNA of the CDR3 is TGTGCCAGCAGTGAAGTTTGGGGGAAGGGGGAGAGCCAGTACTTC. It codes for CASSEVWGKGESQYF.

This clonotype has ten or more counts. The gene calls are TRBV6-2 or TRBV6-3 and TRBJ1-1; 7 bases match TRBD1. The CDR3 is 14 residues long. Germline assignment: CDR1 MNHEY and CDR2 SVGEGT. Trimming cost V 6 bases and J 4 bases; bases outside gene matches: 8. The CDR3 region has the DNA TGTGCCAGCAGAACCGGGACAGTGACCACTGAAGCTTTCTTT. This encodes CASRTGTVTTEAFF.

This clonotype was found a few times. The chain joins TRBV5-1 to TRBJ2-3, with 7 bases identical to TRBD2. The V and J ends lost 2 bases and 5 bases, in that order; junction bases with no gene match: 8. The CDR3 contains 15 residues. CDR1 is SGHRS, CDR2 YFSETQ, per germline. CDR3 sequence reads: CASSFEGGRGDTQYF. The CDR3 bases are TGCGCCAGCAGCTTCGAGGGAGGGCGTGGAGATACGCAGTATTTT.

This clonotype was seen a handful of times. CDR3 coding DNA: TGTGCCACCCGTCCCTTCGGTGCGAGCTCTGGAAACACCATATATTTT. Translating gives CATRPFGASSGNTIYF. V usage is TRBV6-1 and J usage is TRBJ1-3, with D hard to call. CDR1 MNHNS and CDR2 SASEGT come from the germline V gene. The CDR3 spans 16 residues. Trimming cost V 10 bases and J 0 bases, with 19 bases left between them.

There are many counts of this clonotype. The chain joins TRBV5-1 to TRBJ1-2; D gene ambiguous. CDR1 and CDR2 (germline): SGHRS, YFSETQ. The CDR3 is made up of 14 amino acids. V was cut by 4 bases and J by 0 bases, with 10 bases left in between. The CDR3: CASSVEVANYGYTF. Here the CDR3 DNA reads TGCGCCAGCAGCGTGGAGGTAGCTAACTATGGCTACACCTTC.

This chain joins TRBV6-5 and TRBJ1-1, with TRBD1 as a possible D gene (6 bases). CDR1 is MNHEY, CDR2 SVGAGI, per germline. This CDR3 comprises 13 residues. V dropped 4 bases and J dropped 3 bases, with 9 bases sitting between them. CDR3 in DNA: TGTGCCAGCAGTTCCGGGGGCTACACTGAAGCTTTCTTT. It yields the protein CASSSGGYTEAFF.

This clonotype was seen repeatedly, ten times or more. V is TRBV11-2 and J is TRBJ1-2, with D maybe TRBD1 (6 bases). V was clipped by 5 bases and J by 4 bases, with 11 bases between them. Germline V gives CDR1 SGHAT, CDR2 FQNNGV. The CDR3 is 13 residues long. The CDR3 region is CASSPDRFYGYTF. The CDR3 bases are TGTGCCAGCAGCCCCGACAGGTTCTATGGCTACACCTTC. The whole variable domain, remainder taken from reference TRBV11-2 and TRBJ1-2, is EAGVAQSPRYKIIEKRQSVAFWCNPISGHATLYWYQQILGQGPKLLIQFQNNGVVDDSQLPKDRFSAERLKGVDSTLKIQPAKLEDSAVYLCASSPDRFYGYTFGSGTRLTVV.

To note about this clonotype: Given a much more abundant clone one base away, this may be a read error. The CDR3 region is CASSFRRVTDEQYF. CDR3 sequence (DNA): TGTGCCAGCAGCTTCCGTCGGGTAACCGACGAGCAGTACTTC. The gene calls are TRBV7-8 and TRBJ2-7; no clear D. Germline-derived CDR1 and CDR2 are SGHVS and FQNEAQ. V was trimmed by 3 bases and J by 5 bases, leaving 14 bases between them. The CDR3 runs to 14 residues.

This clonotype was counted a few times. CDR3 region: CASSEMAAGYTF. The CDR3 DNA reads TGTGCCAGCAGTGAAATGGCTGCGGGCTACACCTTC. This chain links TRBV2 with TRBJ1-2, with D hard to call. Between the trimmed V and J ends, which lost 2 bases and 8 bases, there was a span of 9 bases. The CDR3 sequence is 12 residues long. CDR1 is SNHLY and CDR2 is FYNNEI in the germline V gene.

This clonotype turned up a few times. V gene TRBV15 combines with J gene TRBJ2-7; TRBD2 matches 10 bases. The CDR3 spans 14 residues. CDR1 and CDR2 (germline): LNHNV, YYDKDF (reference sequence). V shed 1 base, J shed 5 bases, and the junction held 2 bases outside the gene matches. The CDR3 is CATSRGLAGNEQYF. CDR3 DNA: TGTGCCACCAGCAGAGGACTAGCGGGCAACGAGCAGTACTTC.

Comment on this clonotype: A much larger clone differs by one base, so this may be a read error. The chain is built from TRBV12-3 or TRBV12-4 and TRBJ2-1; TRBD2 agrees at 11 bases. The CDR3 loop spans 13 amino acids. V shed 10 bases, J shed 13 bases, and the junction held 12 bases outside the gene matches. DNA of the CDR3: TGTGCCAACAGAACTAGCGGGAGTAGCGGCCAGTTCTTC. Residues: CANRTSGSSGQFF.

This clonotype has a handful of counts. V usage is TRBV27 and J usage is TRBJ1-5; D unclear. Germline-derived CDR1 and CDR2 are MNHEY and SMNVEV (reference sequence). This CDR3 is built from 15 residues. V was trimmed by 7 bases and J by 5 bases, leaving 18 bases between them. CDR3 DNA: TGTGCCAGCACCTTAGGAGGGCGTTGGTATCAGCCCCAGCATTTT. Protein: CASTLGGRWYQPQHF.

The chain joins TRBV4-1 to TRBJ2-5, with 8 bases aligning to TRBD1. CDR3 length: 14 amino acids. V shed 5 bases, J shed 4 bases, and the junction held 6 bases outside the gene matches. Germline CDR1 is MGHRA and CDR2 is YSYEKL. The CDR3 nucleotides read TGCGCCAGCAGCTCAAGACAGGGGAGAGAGACCCAGTACTTC. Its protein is CASSSRQGRETQYF.

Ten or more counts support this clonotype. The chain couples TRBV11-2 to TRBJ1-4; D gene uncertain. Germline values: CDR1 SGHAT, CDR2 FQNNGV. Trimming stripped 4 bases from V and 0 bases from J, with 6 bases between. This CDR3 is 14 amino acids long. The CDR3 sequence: CASSSSSTNEKLFF. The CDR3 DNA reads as TGTGCCAGCAGCTCTTCATCAACTAATGAAAAACTGTTTTTT.

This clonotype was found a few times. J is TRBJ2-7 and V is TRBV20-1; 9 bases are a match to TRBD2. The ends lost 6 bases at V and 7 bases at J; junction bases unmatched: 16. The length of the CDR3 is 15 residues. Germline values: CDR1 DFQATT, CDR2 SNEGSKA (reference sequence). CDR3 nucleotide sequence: TGCAGTGCAGACGGTAGCGGGAGCGCATCGTCTGAGCAGTACTTC. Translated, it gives CSADGSGSASSEQYF.